These 21 T cell receptor beta chains were all obtained from the same sample, sequenced in a study of T cell changes during pregnancy in multiple sclerosis. Generated by immunoSEQ multiplex PCR, the TCRdb table keeps only in-frame clones and is missing some. The sample includes about 50,000 clones, around 90% seen only once; the top ten take approximately 0.61%. The sample was CD4+ T cells from peripheral blood mononuclear cells, taken after pregnancy. These receptors came from a female donor in good health, enrolled as a control in a pregnancy study.

V is TRBV9 and J is TRBJ2-1; the match to TRBD1 covers 8 bases. V was clipped by 3 bases and J by 4 bases; unmatched bases: 6. This CDR3 has 15 amino acids. Germline loops: CDR1 SGDLS, CDR2 YYNGEE. The DNA of the CDR3 is TGTGCCAGCAGCGACAGACAGGGGAGGTACAATGAGCAGTTCTTC. Translated: CASSDRQGRYNEQFF.

The chain has TRBV5-6 and TRBJ2-7, with 7 positions matching TRBD1. There are 14 residues in the CDR3. Germline trimming cut 6 bases from V and 2 bases from J; bases unmatched to any gene: 8. Germline-derived CDR1 and CDR2 are SGHDT and YYEEEE. The CDR3 DNA sequence: TGTGCCAGCACCTTTGGACAGGTCACCTACGAGCAGTACTTC. It encodes CASTFGQVTYEQYF.

This clone was detected only once. This chain connects TRBV5-4 to TRBJ2-3; 8 nucleotides agree with TRBD2. The germline V gene has CDR1 SGHNT and CDR2 YYREEE (reference sequence). CDR3 length: 15 residues. Unmatched junction bases numbered 3, after V lost 2 bases and J lost 1 base. CDR3 nucleotides: TGTGCCAGCAGCTTCGCGGGGGGACGCACAGATACGCAGTATTTT. This gives the protein CASSFAGGRTDTQYF. The entire variable domain, with the rest obtained from reference TRBV5-4 and TRBJ2-3, is as follows: ETGVTQSPTHLIKTRGQQVTLRCSSQSGHNTVSWYQQALGQGPQFIFQYYREEENGRGNFPPRFSGLQFPNYSSELNVNALELDDSALYLCASSFAGGRTDTQYFGPGTRLTVL.

The CDR3 is CSVVGGEGYEQYF. The CDR3, as DNA: TGCAGCGTTGTCGGGGGGGAGGGGTACGAGCAGTACTTC. The chain couples TRBV29-1 to TRBJ2-7; 8 positions match TRBD2. Germline CDR1 and CDR2: SQVTM and ANQGSEA. V lost 4 bases, J lost 4 bases, and 6 bases stayed unmatched. CDR3 size: 13 residues.

V gene TRBV9 combines with J gene TRBJ2-1, with 7 nucleotides matching TRBD2. Germline CDR1 is SGDLS and CDR2 is YYNGEE. The CDR3 is 16 amino acids. Losses at the gene ends were 2 bases for V and 4 bases for J; bases not matched to a gene: 9. Here the CDR3 DNA reads TGTGCCAGCAGCGTTGGAACGGCTAGCGGTTACAATGAGCAGTTCTTC. It translates to CASSVGTASGYNEQFF.

The chain carries TRBV6-5 and TRBJ2-1; 8 bases match TRBD1. With V trimmed by 5 bases and J by 0 bases, 3 bases remained unmatched. The CDR3 covers 15 residues. The germline gives CDR1 MNHEY, CDR2 SVGAGI. The CDR3 bases are TGTGCCAGCAGTCTAACAGGGGGCTCCTACAATGAGCAGTTCTTC. The encoded protein is CASSLTGGSYNEQFF.

The chain carries TRBV7-6 and TRBJ1-3; tentatively, D is TRBD1 (6 bases). The CDR3 spans 16 residues. V lost 4 bases and J lost 2, with 15 bases in between. Germline loops: CDR1 SGHVS, CDR2 FNYEAQ. CDR3 bases: TGTGCCAGCAGCTCCCGTACACAGGGTGCTGGAAACACCATATATTTT. Amino acid sequence: CASSSRTQGAGNTIYF.

The chain employs TRBV7-9 and TRBJ2-1, with D possibly being TRBD2 (5 bases). CDR1 SEHNR and CDR2 FQNEAQ come from the germline V gene (reference sequence). The length of the CDR3 is 16 residues. V was trimmed by 0 bases and J by 8 bases, leaving 17 bases between them. The CDR3 nucleotides are TGTGCCAGCAGCTTAGCGAGTGTCCTAGCTGCCCATGAGCAGTTCTTC. Amino acids: CASSLASVLAAHEQFF.

The chain's CDR3 is CASSLQGNYGYTF. In nucleotides, the CDR3 is TGTGCCAGCAGTTTACAGGGGAACTATGGCTACACCTTC. The genes are TRBV28 and TRBJ1-2, with D maybe TRBD1 (6 bases). This CDR3 has 13 amino acids. The V gene lost 2 bases and the J gene lost 2 bases, with 6 bases spanning the gap. From germline, CDR1 is MDHEN and CDR2 SYDVKM.

This chain connects TRBV4-1 to TRBJ2-1; 10 nucleotides match TRBD2. Germline CDR1 MGHRA, CDR2 YSYEKL. J lost 6 bases, V lost 3 bases, and 8 bases had no gene match. This CDR3 region has 16 residues. The CDR3 coding sequence is TGCGCCAGCAGCCAGCGGGGACTAGCGAATCGCAATGAGCAGTTCTTC. Its translation is CASSQRGLANRNEQFF.

J is TRBJ2-7 and V is TRBV5-4; 8 positions agree with TRBD1. After removal of 4 bases from V and 2 bases from J, the junction contained 2 bases not matched to a gene. CDR3 length: 13 residues. Germline loops: CDR1 SGHNT, CDR2 YYREEE (reference sequence). The CDR3 DNA reads TGTGCCAGCAGCCAGGACAGGGCCTACGAGCAGTACTTC. It yields the protein CASSQDRAYEQYF.

In DNA, the CDR3 is TGTGCCAGCAGTTACCACGGGAGCCCCAATCAGCCCCAGCATTTT. Translating it yields CASSYHGSPNQPQHF. The chain has TRBV27 and TRBJ1-5, with D hard to call. V lost 4 bases and J 3 bases, leaving 13 bases between the germline ends. CDR1 is MNHEY and CDR2 is SMNVEV in the germline V gene (reference sequence). The CDR3 totals 15 residues.

V and J are TRBV4-1 and TRBJ2-3, with D maybe TRBD2 (6 bases). V lost 2 bases to trimming and J lost 2 bases, with 14 bases between them. The CDR3 runs 16 residues. Germline V CDR1 and CDR2: MGHRA, YSYEKL. The CDR3 coding sequence is TGCGCCAGCAGCCAACCGACTAGAAGGGTCACAGATACGCAGTATTTT. This codes for CASSQPTRRVTDTQYF.

V gene TRBV6-1 combines with J gene TRBJ1-5; D is uncertain. The V gene lost 0 bases and the J gene lost 6 bases, with 9 bases spanning the gap. Germline values: CDR1 MNHNS, CDR2 SASEGT. This CDR3 has 14 amino acids. The CDR3 DNA sequence: TGTGCCAGCAGTGAAGCCCCTACCGGTCAGCCCCAGCATTTT. Translation: CASSEAPTGQPQHF.

V is TRBV27 and J is TRBJ1-5, with no clear D. Germline CDR1 reads MNHEY; CDR2 reads SMNVEV (reference sequence). Between the trimmed V and J ends, which lost 5 bases and 0 bases, there was a span of 5 bases. CDR3 size: 13 residues. This chain's CDR3 is CASSPYSNQPQHF. The CDR3 DNA reads as TGTGCCAGCAGTCCGTATAGCAATCAGCCCCAGCATTTT.

The chain uses TRBV19 and TRBJ1-1; D perhaps matches TRBD1 (5 bases). The CDR3 loop spans 14 amino acids. Germline V gives CDR1 LNHDA, CDR2 SQIVND (reference sequence). Trimming pared 3 bases from V and 1 base from J, leaving 9 bases between. Here the CDR3 DNA reads TGTGCCAGTAGTATGTTTGGACAGAACACTGAAGCTTTCTTT. Its protein product is CASSMFGQNTEAFF. Filled out from reference TRBV19 and TRBJ1-1, the complete variable domain reads DGGITQSPKYLFRKEGQNVTLSCEQNLNHDAMYWYRQDPGQGLRLIYYSQIVNDFQKGDIAEGYSVSREKKESFPLTVTSAQKNPTAFYLCASSMFGQNTEAFFGQGTRLTVV.

V usage is TRBV5-6 and J usage is TRBJ2-5, with TRBD1 identical over 10 bases. Germline trimming cut 0 bases from V and 5 bases from J; bases unmatched to any gene: 4. The CDR3 is 15 residues long. Germline values: CDR1 SGHDT, CDR2 YYEEEE. CDR3 nucleotides: TGTGCCAGCAGCTTGGGACAGGGGGCGATGGAGACCCAGTACTTC. Its protein is CASSLGQGAMETQYF.

The CDR3 region is CASSLVNVGVLNEQFF. In nucleotides, the CDR3 is TGTGCCAGCAGCTTAGTAAACGTGGGAGTTCTCAATGAGCAGTTCTTC. The gene calls are TRBV11-2 and TRBJ2-1; perhaps TRBD2 as D (5 bases). Germline CDR1 SGHAT, CDR2 FQNNGV. Trimming removed 1 base at V and 6 bases at J, with 16 bases between. The CDR3 runs to 16 residues. Full variable domain (remainder filled in from reference TRBV11-2 and TRBJ2-1): EAGVAQSPRYKIIEKRQSVAFWCNPISGHATLYWYQQILGQGPKLLIQFQNNGVVDDSQLPKDRFSAERLKGVDSTLKIQPAKLEDSAVYLCASSLVNVGVLNEQFFGPGTRLTVL.

This sequence joins TRBV6-1 and TRBJ2-3, with a tentative D call TRBD1 (5 bases). Germline V CDR1 and CDR2: MNHNS, SASEGT. The CDR3 covers 14 residues. Trimming cost V 10 bases and J 0 bases, with 14 bases left between them. For the CDR3, the DNA is TGTGCCACCCTGTGGGGCCTCAGCACAGATACGCAGTATTTT. Translated, it gives CATLWGLSTDTQYF.

CDR3 DNA: TGCGCCAGCAGCCATGACGGAGACTATGGCTACACCTTC. This encodes CASSHDGDYGYTF. The V gene is TRBV5-1, the J gene TRBJ1-2; D ambiguous. Germline CDR1 and CDR2: SGHRS and YFSETQ. This CDR3 spans 13 amino acids. Between the trimmed V and J ends, which lost 4 bases and 3 bases, there was a span of 10 bases.

The chain carries TRBV11-3 and TRBJ2-2, with TRBD2 matching over 8 bases. The length of the CDR3 is 17 residues. Trimming took 2 bases from V and 5 from J; bases not matched to a gene: 10. Germline V lookup: CDR1 SGHNT, CDR2 YENEEA. CDR3 nucleotide sequence: TGTGCCAGCAGCTTAACTAGCGGCATAGTGGGAACCGGGGAGCTGTTTTTT. This translates into CASSLTSGIVGTGELFF.